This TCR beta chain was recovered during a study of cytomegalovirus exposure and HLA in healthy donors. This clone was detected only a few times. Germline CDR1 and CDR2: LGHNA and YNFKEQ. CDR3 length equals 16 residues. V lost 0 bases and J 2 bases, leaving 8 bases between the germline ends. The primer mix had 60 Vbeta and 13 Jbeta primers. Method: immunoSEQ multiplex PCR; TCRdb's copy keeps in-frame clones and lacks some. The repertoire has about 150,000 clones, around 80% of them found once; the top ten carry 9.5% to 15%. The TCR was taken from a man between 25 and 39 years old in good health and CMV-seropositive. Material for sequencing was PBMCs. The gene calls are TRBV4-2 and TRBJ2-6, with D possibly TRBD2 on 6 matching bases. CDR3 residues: CASSQERGTGANVLTF. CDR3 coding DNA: TGTGCCAGCAGCCAAGAGCGGGGTACTGGGGCCAACGTCCTGACTTTC.